This T cell receptor (beta chain) appears in the sequencing data of a study of regulatory T cells in long-lasting Graves disease. Background on the study: The study counted Graves' disease as persistent given over 5 years of antithyroid drugs and positive TSH receptor antibodies. General study points: Researchers reported studying only peripheral blood, not thyroid tissue.

Time point defined: persistent/refractory GD, antithyroid drugs over 5 years with positive TRAb. RNA isolated from PBMCs was used to make the TCR library. Each patient gave approximately 9 milliliters of EDTA-anticoagulated peripheral blood. Of note for this clonotype: Its antigen is undetermined.

Arm-PCR of CDR3 regions and iRepertoire HTBI primers were the basis on which TCR beta libraries were built. Using its own MiXCR run on the multiplex PCR reads, TCRdb lists one record per CDR3 protein. The profile shows fewer than 450,000 distinct CDR3 sequences, around 21% of them singletons. The material was peripheral blood mononuclear cells (PBMCs), obtained when the disease was refractory, from a patient treated with antithyroid drugs. The sequence derives from a female donor with Graves disease.

The CDR3 spells CATSPRDRRQPQHF. CDR3 bases: TGTGCCACCAGCCCCCGGGACAGACGGCAGCCCCAGCATTTT. The chain is built from TRBV15 and TRBJ1-5, with 7 bases identical to TRBD1. CDR3 size: 14 residues. The V gene's germline CDR1 is LNHNV and CDR2 YYDKDF (reference sequence). V dropped 5 bases and J dropped 7; count of bases not matched to a gene: 8.